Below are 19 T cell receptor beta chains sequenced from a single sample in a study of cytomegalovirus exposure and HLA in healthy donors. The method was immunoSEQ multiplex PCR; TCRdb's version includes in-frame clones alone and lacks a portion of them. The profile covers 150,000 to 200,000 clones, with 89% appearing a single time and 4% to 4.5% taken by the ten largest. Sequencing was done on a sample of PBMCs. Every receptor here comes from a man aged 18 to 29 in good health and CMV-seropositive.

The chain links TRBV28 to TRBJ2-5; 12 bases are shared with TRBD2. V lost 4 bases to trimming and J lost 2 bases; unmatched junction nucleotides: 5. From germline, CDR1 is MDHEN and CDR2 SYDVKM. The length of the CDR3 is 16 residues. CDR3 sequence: CASSSLGLAGQETQYF. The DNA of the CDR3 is TGTGCCAGCAGTTCCTTAGGACTAGCGGGACAAGAGACCCAGTACTTC.

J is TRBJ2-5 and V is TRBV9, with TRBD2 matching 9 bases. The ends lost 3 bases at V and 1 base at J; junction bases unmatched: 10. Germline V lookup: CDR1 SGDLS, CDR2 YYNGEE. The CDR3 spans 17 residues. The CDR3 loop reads CASSEGRKREVQETQYF. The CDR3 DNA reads TGTGCCAGCAGCGAGGGGCGGAAGCGGGAGGTCCAAGAGACCCAGTACTTC.

CDR3 sequence (DNA): TGTGCCAGCAGTTTATTCCCTGCGGGGAGGGGGCAGTACTTC. It specifies CASSLFPAGRGQYF. The rearrangement joins TRBV27 to TRBJ2-7, with 7 bases identical to TRBD2. Germline V gives CDR1 MNHEY, CDR2 SMNVEV (reference sequence). The CDR3 extends over 14 amino acids. Unmatched junction bases numbered 9, after V lost 1 base and J lost 9 bases.

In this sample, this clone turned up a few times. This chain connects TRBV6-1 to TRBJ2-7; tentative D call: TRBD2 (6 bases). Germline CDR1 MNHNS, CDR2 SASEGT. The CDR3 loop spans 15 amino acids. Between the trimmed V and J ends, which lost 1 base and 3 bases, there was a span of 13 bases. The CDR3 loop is CASSEEGWGGYEQYF. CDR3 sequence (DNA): TGTGCCAGCAGTGAAGAGGGGTGGGGAGGCTACGAGCAGTACTTC.

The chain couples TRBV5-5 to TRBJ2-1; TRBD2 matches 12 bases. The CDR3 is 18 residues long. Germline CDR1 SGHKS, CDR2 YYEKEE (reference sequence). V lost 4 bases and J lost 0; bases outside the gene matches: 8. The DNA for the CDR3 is TGTGCCAGCAGCCTAAGACTGACTAGCGGGAGCTCCTACAATGAGCAGTTCTTC. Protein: CASSLRLTSGSSYNEQFF.

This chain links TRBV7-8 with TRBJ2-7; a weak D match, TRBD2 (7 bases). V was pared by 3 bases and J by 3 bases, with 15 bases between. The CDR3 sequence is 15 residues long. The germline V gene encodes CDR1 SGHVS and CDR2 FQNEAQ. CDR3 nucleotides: TGTGCCAGCAGCTTGGGGGCGGGAGAGGGCTACGAGCAGTACTTC. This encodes CASSLGAGEGYEQYF.

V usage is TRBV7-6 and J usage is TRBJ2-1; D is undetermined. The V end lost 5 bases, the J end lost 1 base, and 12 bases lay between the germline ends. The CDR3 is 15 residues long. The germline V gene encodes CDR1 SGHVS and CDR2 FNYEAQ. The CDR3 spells CASSTSSGSYNEQFF. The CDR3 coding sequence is TGTGCCAGCAGCACATCTAGTGGGTCCTACAATGAGCAGTTCTTC.

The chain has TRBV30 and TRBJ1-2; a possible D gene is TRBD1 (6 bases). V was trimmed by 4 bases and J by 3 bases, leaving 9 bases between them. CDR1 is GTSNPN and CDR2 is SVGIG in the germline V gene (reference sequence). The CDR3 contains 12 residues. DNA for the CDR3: TGTGCCTGGATCCAGGGGCACTATGGCTACACCTTC. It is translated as CAWIQGHYGYTF.

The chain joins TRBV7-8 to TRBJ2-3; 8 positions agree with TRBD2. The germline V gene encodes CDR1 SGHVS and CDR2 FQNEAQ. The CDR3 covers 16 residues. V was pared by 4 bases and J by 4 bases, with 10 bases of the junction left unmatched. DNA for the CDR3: TGTGCCAGCAGCTCCTTGGGGAGCGGGAGCCCAGATACGCAGTATTTT. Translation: CASSSLGSGSPDTQYF. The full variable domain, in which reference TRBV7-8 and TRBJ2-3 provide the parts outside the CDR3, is GAGVSQSPRYKVAKRGQDVALRCDPISGHVSLFWYQQALGQGPEFLTYFQNEAQLDKSGLPSDRFFAERPEGSVSTLKIQRTQQEDSAVYLCASSSLGSGSPDTQYFGPGTRLTVL.

The CDR3 DNA sequence: TGTGCCAGCAGTTCGGGACAGGGGATTGGGGAGCAGTACTTC. Its protein product is CASSSGQGIGEQYF. The gene calls are TRBV28 and TRBJ2-7, with TRBD1 matching over 10 bases. Germline V gives CDR1 MDHEN, CDR2 SYDVKM. J lost 7 bases, V lost 4 bases, and 7 bases had no gene match. The CDR3 runs 14 residues.

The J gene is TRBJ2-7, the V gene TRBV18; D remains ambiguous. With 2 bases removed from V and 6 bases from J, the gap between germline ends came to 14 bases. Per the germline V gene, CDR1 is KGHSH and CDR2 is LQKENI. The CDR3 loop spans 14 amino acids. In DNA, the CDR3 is TGTGCCAGCTCACCAAGCGTCAGACCCTCCGAGCAGTACTTC. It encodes CASSPSVRPSEQYF.

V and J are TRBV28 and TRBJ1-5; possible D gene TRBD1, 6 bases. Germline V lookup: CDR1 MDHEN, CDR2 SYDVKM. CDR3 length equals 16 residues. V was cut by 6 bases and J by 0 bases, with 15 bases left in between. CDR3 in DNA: TGTGCCAGCAGCCGTGGGACACCCGATAGCAATCAGCCCCAGCATTTT. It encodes CASSRGTPDSNQPQHF.

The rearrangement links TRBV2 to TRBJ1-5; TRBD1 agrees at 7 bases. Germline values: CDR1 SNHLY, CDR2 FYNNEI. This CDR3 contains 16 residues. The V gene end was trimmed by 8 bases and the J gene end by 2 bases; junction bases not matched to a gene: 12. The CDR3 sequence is CASSFSRGQGNQPQHF. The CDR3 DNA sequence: TGTGCCAGCTCCTTTAGTCGAGGACAGGGCAATCAGCCCCAGCATTTT.

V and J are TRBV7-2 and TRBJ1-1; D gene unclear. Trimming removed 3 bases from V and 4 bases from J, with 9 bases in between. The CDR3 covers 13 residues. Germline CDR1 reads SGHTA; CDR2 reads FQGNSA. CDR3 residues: CASSFSEGTEAFF. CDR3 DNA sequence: TGTGCCAGCAGCTTTTCGGAGGGCACTGAAGCTTTCTTT. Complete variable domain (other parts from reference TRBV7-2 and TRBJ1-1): GAGVSQSPSNKVTEKGKDVELRCDPISGHTALYWYRQSLGQGLEFLIYFQGNSAPDKSGLPSDRFSAERTGGSVSTLTIQRTQQEDSAVYLCASSFSEGTEAFFGQGTRLTVV.

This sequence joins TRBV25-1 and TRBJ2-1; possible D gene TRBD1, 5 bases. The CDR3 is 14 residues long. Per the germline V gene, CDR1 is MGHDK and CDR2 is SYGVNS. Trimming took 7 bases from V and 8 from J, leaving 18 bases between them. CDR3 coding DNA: TGTGCCAGCACCTCGGTAGCTGGGGCCTATGAGCAGTTCTTC. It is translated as CASTSVAGAYEQFF.

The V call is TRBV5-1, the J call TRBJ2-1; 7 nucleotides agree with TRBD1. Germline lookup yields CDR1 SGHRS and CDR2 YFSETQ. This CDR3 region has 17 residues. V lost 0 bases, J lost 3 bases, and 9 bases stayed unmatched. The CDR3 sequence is CASSLALQGLDYNEQFF. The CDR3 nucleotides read TGCGCCAGCAGCTTGGCATTACAGGGGTTAGACTACAATGAGCAGTTCTTC.

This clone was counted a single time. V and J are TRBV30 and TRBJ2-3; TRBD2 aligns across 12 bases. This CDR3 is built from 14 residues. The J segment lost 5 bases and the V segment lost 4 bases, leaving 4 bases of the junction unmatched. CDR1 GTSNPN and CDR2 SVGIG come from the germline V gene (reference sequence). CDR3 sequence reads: CAWNLAGGVDTQYF. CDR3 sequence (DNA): TGTGCCTGGAACCTAGCGGGAGGGGTAGATACGCAGTATTTT. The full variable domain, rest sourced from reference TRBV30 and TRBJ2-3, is SQTIHQWPATLVQPVGSPLSLECTVEGTSNPNLYWYRQAAGRGLQLLFYSVGIGQISSEVPQNLSASRPQDRQFILSSKKLLLSDSGFYLCAWNLAGGVDTQYFGPGTRLTVL.

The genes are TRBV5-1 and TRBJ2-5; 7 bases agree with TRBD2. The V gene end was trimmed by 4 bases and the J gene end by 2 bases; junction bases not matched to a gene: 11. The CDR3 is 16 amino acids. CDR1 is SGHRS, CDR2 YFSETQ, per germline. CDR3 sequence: CASSRRSGREQETQYF. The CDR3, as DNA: TGCGCCAGCAGCCGCAGGTCTGGGCGGGAGCAAGAGACCCAGTACTTC.

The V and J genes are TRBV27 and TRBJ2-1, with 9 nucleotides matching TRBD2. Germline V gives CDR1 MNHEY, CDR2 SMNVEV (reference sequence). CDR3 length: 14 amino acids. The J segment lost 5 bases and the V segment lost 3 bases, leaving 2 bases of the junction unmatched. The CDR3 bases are TGTGCCAGCAGTTTGCAGCGGGAGGACAATGAGCAGTTCTTC. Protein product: CASSLQREDNEQFF.